These T cell receptor beta chains were read from a single sample in a study of chemoradiotherapy in HPV16-positive cancers. Clones were sequenced by immunoSEQ multiplex PCR, and TCRdb holds only the in-frame ones, with some missing. The sample includes thousands of clones, 85% to 90% of them seen just once. This material consisted of tumor tissue, taken from a patient who underwent chemoradiotherapy. The receptors shown here come from a human donor with HPV-associated anogenital cancer. Each CDR3 is given with its conserved first and last residue. D genes are given only for firm matches.

D: .
V: TRBV15
CDR3: CATSRKLHRAYNEQFF

D: .
V: TRBV9
CDR3: CASSDSGTPNTGELFF

D: TRBD2
V: TRBV6-5
CDR3: CASSYLGEGYEQYF

D: .
V: TRBV7-9
CDR3: CASSLSIQGGPQHF

D: TRBD2
V: TRBV9
CDR3: CASSVWVAGPTGELFF

D: TRBD1
V: TRBV2
CDR3: CASSSGQGSYEQYF

D: TRBD1
V: TRBV18
CDR3: CASSPGQGARNQPQHF

D: .
V: TRBV5-6
CDR3: CASSLVQSRETQYF

D: .
V: TRBV6-5
CDR3: CASSIGNEQYF

D: TRBD1
V: TRBV7-7
CDR3: CASSPGQGRYEQYF

D: .
V: TRBV10-3
CDR3: CAISESGYTGYTF

D: TRBD2
V: TRBV19
CDR3: CASSIVAGGWNEQFF

D: .
V: TRBV20-1
CDR3: CSARSYEKLFF